This T cell receptor beta chain came from a study of blood T cell repertoires in COVID-19. Trimming pared 0 bases from V and 6 bases from J, leaving 16 bases between. The CDR3 spans 16 residues. Per the germline V gene, CDR1 is SGDLS and CDR2 is YYNGEE. Produced via immunoSEQ multiplex PCR; TCRdb's table is partial and in-frame only. The sample lists about 84,000 clones, 75% to 90% occurring once. This clonotype was obtained from a man older than 75 with active or convalescent COVID-19. The sequencing input was peripheral blood. The gene calls are TRBV9 and TRBJ2-1, with D possibly being TRBD1 (6 bases). The CDR3 here is CASSVASQGSGNEQFF. The CDR3 DNA is TGTGCCAGCAGCGTAGCTTCCCAGGGGTCAGGCAATGAGCAGTTCTTC.